The 18 T cell receptor beta chains presented below share a single source sample, sequenced in a study of neurological immune-mediated disorders. From the 5' RACE reads, TCRdb called clonotypes with MiXCR, one entry per CDR3 protein. Here the sample spans tens of thousands of distinct CDR3 sequences, around a tenth being singletons. The sample taken for sequencing was PBMCs. Receptor source: a man in his forties in good health.

The chain uses TRBV29-1 and TRBJ2-1, with TRBD1 as a possible D gene (6 bases). The CDR3 extends over 11 amino acids. Germline V CDR1 and CDR2: SQVTM, ANQGSEA. The V and J ends lost 6 bases and 9 bases respectively, with 12 bases between them. CDR3 bases: TGCAGCGTCTACAGGGAGTCTGAGCAGTTCTTC. Protein sequence: CSVYRESEQFF.

This clonotype was detected many times. The chain is built from TRBV5-6 and TRBJ1-1, with a weak D call TRBD1 (6 bases). Trimming left V 0 bases short and J 5 bases short, with 14 bases between. The CDR3 has 15 residues. Looked up from germline, CDR1 is SGHDT and CDR2 is YYEEEE. This CDR3 is CASSLDGGLGTEAFF. In nucleotides, the CDR3 is TGTGCCAGCAGCTTGGACGGGGGGCTAGGGACTGAAGCTTTCTTT.

This clonotype has ten or more counts. The rearrangement links TRBV5-1 to TRBJ1-1; 11 nucleotides line up with TRBD1. J lost 5 bases, V lost 3 bases, and 12 bases had no gene match. CDR1 is SGHRS, CDR2 YFSETQ, per germline. The CDR3 covers 17 residues. CDR3 DNA sequence: TGCGCCAGCAGCTCCACGGCCGGGACAGGGGGGAAGACTGAAGCTTTCTTT. Protein: CASSSTAGTGGKTEAFF.

This clonotype was recorded only once. At one end the junction does not follow the germline gene, possibly because of a read error. The gene calls are TRBV9 and TRBJ1-1; D gene ambiguous. Germline V gives CDR1 SGDLS, CDR2 YYNGEE. The CDR3 loop spans 15 amino acids. The CDR3 DNA sequence: TGTGTCAGCAGTGTATGGCCCCAGGTGAACACTGAAGCTTTCTTT. The encoded protein is CVSSVWPQVNTEAFF. The variable domain in full, with the rest retrieved from reference TRBV9 and TRBJ1-1, is DSGVTQTPKHLITATGQRVTLRCSPRSGDLSVYWYQQSLDQGLQFLIQYYNGEERAKGNILERFSAQQFPDLHSELNLSSLELGDSALYFCVSSVWPQVNTEAFFGQGTRLTVV.

This clonotype was counted between two and nine times. The V call is TRBV20-1, the J call TRBJ2-7, with a tentative D call TRBD1 (5 bases). The CDR3 loop spans 16 amino acids. V was pared by 1 base and J by 2 bases, with 18 bases between. CDR1 and CDR2 from the germline V gene are DFQATT and SNEGSKA (reference sequence). The CDR3 reads CSARGPRAEVTYEQYF. The CDR3, as DNA: TGCAGTGCTAGAGGTCCCAGGGCCGAAGTAACCTACGAGCAGTACTTC.

Many counts were recorded for this clonotype. The chain employs TRBV12-3 or TRBV12-4 and TRBJ1-2, with D perhaps matching TRBD1 (5 bases). The CDR3 has 14 amino acids. The V end lost 6 bases, the J end lost 0 bases, and 11 bases lay between the germline ends. The CDR3 DNA follows: TGTGCCAGCAGACGGGAGACAGCTAACTATGGCTACACCTTC. This gives the protein CASRRETANYGYTF.

As concerns this clonotype: The junction departs from the called germline gene at one end, perhaps through a read error. The chain employs TRBV19 and TRBJ2-1; D gene ambiguous. This CDR3 is 12 amino acids long. Germline V gene lookup returns CDR1 LNHDA and CDR2 SQIVND (reference sequence). CDR3 DNA: TGTGCCAGTAGTGCCCCCTACGATGAGCAGTTCTTC. Protein product: CASSAPYDEQFF.

The J gene is TRBJ1-5, the V gene TRBV12-3 or TRBV12-4, with D unclear. There are 12 residues in the CDR3. V lost 5 bases to trimming and J lost 0 bases, with 2 bases between them. In nucleotides, the CDR3 is TGTGCCAGCAGTCATAGCAATCAGCCCCAGCATTTT. It is translated as CASSHSNQPQHF.

This clonotype was counted many times. The rearrangement joins TRBV5-6 to TRBJ2-4; D remains unclear. From germline, CDR1 is SGHDT and CDR2 YYEEEE. The CDR3 is 14 residues long. V lost 2 bases and J 0 bases, leaving 6 bases between the germline ends. Here the CDR3 reads CASSLGRAKNIQYF. In DNA form, the CDR3 reads TGTGCCAGCAGCTTAGGGCGAGCCAAAAACATTCAGTACTTC.

The chain couples TRBV3-1 to TRBJ2-2; tentatively, D is TRBD2 (5 bases). The CDR3 spans 19 residues. With 0 bases removed from V and 1 base from J, the gap between germline ends came to 18 bases. The germline gives CDR1 LGHDT, CDR2 YNNKEL (reference sequence). The CDR3 bases are TGTGCCAGCAGCCAAGATACGAGCCGCGTACGGGAGAACACCGGGGAGCTGTTTTTT. Its translation is CASSQDTSRVRENTGELFF.

This clonotype was seen at least ten times. This chain connects TRBV5-6 to TRBJ2-7, with 7 bases aligning to TRBD1. The J segment lost 3 bases and the V segment lost 3 bases, leaving 3 bases of the junction unmatched. There are 13 residues in the CDR3. Germline V lookup: CDR1 SGHDT, CDR2 YYEEEE. For the CDR3, the DNA is TGTGCCAGCAGCTATGGACAGGACTACGAGCAGTACTTC. It yields the protein CASSYGQDYEQYF.

This clonotype has a count of ten or more. The chain employs TRBV20-1 and TRBJ2-7, with D tentatively TRBD1 (5 bases). The CDR3 is 15 residues long. Germline V CDR1 and CDR2: DFQATT, SNEGSKA (reference sequence). With 1 base removed from V and 1 base from J, the gap between germline ends came to 14 bases. This CDR3 reads CSARVRAGKSYEQYF. The CDR3 region has the DNA TGCAGTGCTAGAGTAAGGGCAGGGAAATCCTACGAGCAGTACTTC.

This clonotype was recorded at least ten times. The gene calls are TRBV5-5 and TRBJ2-3; 11 nucleotides align to TRBD2. This CDR3 is built from 17 residues. Germline lookup yields CDR1 SGHKS and CDR2 YYEKEE (reference sequence). The J segment lost 2 bases and the V segment lost 2 bases, leaving 7 bases of the junction unmatched. CDR3 nucleotides: TGTGCCAGCAGCTTAACCGGGACTAGCGGCTCCACAGATACGCAGTATTTT. Amino acid sequence: CASSLTGTSGSTDTQYF. The full variable domain, rest sourced from reference TRBV5-5 and TRBJ2-3, is DAGVTQSPTHLIKTRGQQVTLRCSPISGHKSVSWYQQVLGQGPQFIFQYYEKEERGRGNFPDRFSARQFPNYSSELNVNALLLGDSALYLCASSLTGTSGSTDTQYFGPGTRLTVL.

This clonotype was seen ten or more times. One base away lies a much larger clone, so this may be a sequencing read error. The rearrangement joins TRBV5-1 to TRBJ1-2, with no clear D. CDR3 length: 16 amino acids. Per germline, CDR1 SGHRS and CDR2 YFSETQ. CDR3 protein: CASNLAHASVVDGYTF. DNA of the CDR3: TGCGCCAGCAACTTGGCCCATGCATCGGTGGTCGATGGCTACACCTTC. The whole variable domain, remainder taken from reference TRBV5-1 and TRBJ1-2, is KAGVTQTPRYLIKTRGQQVTLSCSPISGHRSVSWYQQTPGQGLQFLFEYFSETQRNKGNFPGRFSGRQFSNSRSEMNVSTLELGDSALYLCASNLAHASVVDGYTFGSGTRLTVV.

This clonotype was seen at least ten times. V is TRBV5-5 and J is TRBJ1-2; D call uncertain. V lost 1 base to trimming and J lost 4 bases, with 17 bases between them. The CDR3 totals 16 residues. Germline lookup yields CDR1 SGHKS and CDR2 YYEKEE (reference sequence). For the CDR3, the DNA is TGTGCCAGCAGCTTGACGACTGAACCCAACCGCTATGGCTACACCTTC. It codes for CASSLTTEPNRYGYTF.

This clonotype was recorded at least ten times. The rearrangement links TRBV20-1 to TRBJ2-7; TRBD2 matches 13 bases. The ends lost 3 bases at V and 8 bases at J; junction bases unmatched: 10. The CDR3 runs 15 residues. Germline assignment: CDR1 DFQATT and CDR2 SNEGSKA (reference sequence). The CDR3 bases are TGCAGTGCTAGCCCCGGACTAGCGGGGGAGCTCCAGCAGTACTTC. Residues: CSASPGLAGELQQYF.

This clonotype was recorded many times. The J gene is TRBJ2-2, the V gene TRBV5-1; D unresolved. The germline V gene encodes CDR1 SGHRS and CDR2 YFSETQ. Trimming shortened V by 0 bases and J by 1 base, and 7 bases separated the two germline ends. The CDR3 consists of 15 residues. The CDR3 loop reads CASSLAGKNTGELFF. In DNA form, the CDR3 reads TGCGCCAGCAGCTTGGCCGGCAAGAACACCGGGGAGCTGTTTTTT.

This clonotype was seen ten or more times. The J gene is TRBJ1-2, the V gene TRBV20-1, with 11 bases that match TRBD1. The ends lost 3 bases at V and 8 bases at J; junction bases unmatched: 11. Germline V lookup: CDR1 DFQATT, CDR2 SNEGSKA (reference sequence). The CDR3 is 15 amino acids. CDR3 sequence reads: CSARGRTGGAYGYTF. As DNA, the CDR3 is TGCAGTGCTAGGGGAAGGACAGGGGGCGCATACGGCTACACCTTC.